This T cell receptor (beta chain) was sequenced for a study of spatial heterogeneity in lung cancer. As for the study in general: Samples were donated by 72 untreated early-stage non-small cell lung cancer patients. As counted in raw reads, each unique TCR and UMI combination appeared more than ten times on average. Study-level results: Ubiquitous expanded tumor TCRs appeared in blood more at resection than follow-up.

This clonotype was seen only a few times. The antigen remains unidentified. The time point here: blood at routine non-recurrence follow-up after resection. Unsorted whole RNA samples from tumor, nontumor lung or frozen PBMC were sequenced. The V gene's germline CDR1 is MGHRA and CDR2 YSYEKL. V lost 0 bases and J lost 3, with 15 bases in between. There are 17 residues in the CDR3. TCR cDNA molecules were tagged individually, and each one carried a unique molecular identifier. TCRdb redid the calling of the 5' RACE reads with MiXCR, one entry per CDR3 protein. The repertoire has about 120,000 distinct CDR3 sequences, less than 15% of them found once; the top ten carry 16%.

The chain recombines TRBV4-1 with TRBJ1-3; D call uncertain. This receptor was identified in a male donor with early-stage non-small cell lung cancer. Sequencing was performed on PBMCs, taken at follow-up. CDR3 residues: CASSQEGTLGYGNTIYF. The CDR3 DNA reads TGCGCCAGCAGCCAAGAAGGAACCCTAGGTTATGGAAACACCATATATTTT.